Listed below are T cell receptor beta chains from one sample, sequenced in a study of cytomegalovirus exposure and HLA in healthy donors. Data came from immunoSEQ multiplex PCR; TCRdb stores just in-frame clones and leaves some out. The repertoire holds some 86,000 clones, with 93% as singletons. Input material: PBMCs. These receptors all stem from a woman in her twenties or thirties in good health and CMV-seronegative. The conserved cysteine and the conserved F or W are not part of the CDR3 here. Each record gives: V gene, J gene, CDR3 protein.

TRBV28	TRBJ2-7	ATGGQERIGYEQY
TRBV5-5	TRBJ2-1	ASSLADRDRSYNEQF
TRBV25-1	TRBJ1-2	ASTGELYGYT
TRBV30	TRBJ2-1	AWSVEAADYNEQF
TRBV7-7	TRBJ1-1	ASSPFPPGQENTEAF
TRBV27	TRBJ1-4	ASSLYGTTNEKLF
TRBV6-6	TRBJ2-7	ASSSPGTSNYEQY
TRBV2	TRBJ2-3	ASSEGLGAGLRGTEGSTDTQY
TRBV5-1	TRBJ2-1	ASSFRTSGHEQF
TRBV7-5	TRBJ2-7	ARSGRLVSEQY